These 19 T cell receptor beta chains were sequenced from one sample in a study of PD-1 blockade in classical Hodgkin lymphoma. Time point specified: newly diagnosed, previously untreated cHL patient sample. Thawed PBMCs underwent magnetic negative selection to yield purified CD4+ T cells. Using immunoSEQ multiplex PCR, the repertoire was profiled, and TCRdb retains in-frame clones only, with some absent. The data show some 23,000 clones, roughly nine tenths seen once. Sequencing was carried out using CD4+ T cells from blood. The receptor set was obtained from a human donor with classical Hodgkin lymphoma.

The genes are TRBV10-3 and TRBJ2-2; D is possibly TRBD1 (5 bases). The CDR3 length is 15 residues. Trimming took 6 bases from V and 4 from J, leaving 15 bases between them. CDR1 ENHRY and CDR2 SYGVKD come from the germline V gene. The CDR3: CAISEGERLTGELFF. CDR3 nucleotide sequence: TGTGCCATCAGCGAAGGGGAAAGACTCACCGGGGAGCTGTTTTTT.

The chain has TRBV5-1 and TRBJ1-3, with D perhaps matching TRBD1 (5 bases). CDR1 is SGHRS, CDR2 YFSETQ, per germline. The V gene lost 7 bases and the J gene lost 0 bases, with 8 bases spanning the gap. The CDR3 sequence is 13 residues long. CDR3 coding DNA: TGCGCCAGCCGCGGGGGCTCTGGAAACACCATATATTTT. It specifies CASRGGSGNTIYF.

This chain links TRBV11-2 with TRBJ2-5; weak D call: TRBD2 (5 bases). This CDR3 has 13 residues. Trimming removed 5 bases at V and 5 bases at J, with 12 bases between. CDR1 SGHAT and CDR2 FQNNGV come from the germline V gene. CDR3 loop: CASSTGNLETQYF. The CDR3 nucleotides are TGTGCCAGCAGCACCGGGAACCTGGAGACCCAGTACTTC.

The rearrangement joins TRBV5-5 to TRBJ2-2; D is uncertain. Germline V gene lookup returns CDR1 SGHKS and CDR2 YYEKEE (reference sequence). This CDR3 is 13 amino acids long. The germline V and J ends were trimmed by 0 bases and 4 bases, with 4 bases remaining between them. DNA of the CDR3: TGTGCCAGCAGCTTGGCTATCACCGGGGAGCTGTTTTTT. Protein product: CASSLAITGELFF.

The CDR3 nucleotides read TGTGCCAGCAGTGCGGACAGGGGAGACACAGATACGCAGTATTTT. It translates to CASSADRGDTDTQYF. J is TRBJ2-3 and V is TRBV2, with 9 nucleotides matching TRBD1. Germline trimming cut 4 bases from V and 2 bases from J; bases unmatched to any gene: 4. From germline, CDR1 is SNHLY and CDR2 FYNNEI. The CDR3 length is 15 residues. Based on the CDR3 plus reference TRBV2 and TRBJ2-3, the full variable domain is EPEVTQTPSHQVTQMGQEVILRCVPISNHLYFYWYRQILGQKVEFLVSFYNNEISEKSEIFDDQFSVERPDGSNFTLKIRSTKLEDSAMYFCASSADRGDTDTQYFGPGTRLTVL.

The chain carries TRBV6-1 and TRBJ1-5, with TRBD1 matching 10 bases. J gave up 6 bases and V 3 bases, and 5 bases lay outside the gene matches. The germline CDR1 and CDR2 sequences are MNHNS and SASEGT. There are 15 residues in the CDR3. Here the CDR3 DNA reads TGTGCCAGCAGTGAGCTGGGACAGGGGTTTCAGCCCCAGCATTTT. This encodes CASSELGQGFQPQHF.

V and J are TRBV7-2 and TRBJ2-3; tentative D call: TRBD2 (5 bases). V was clipped by 2 bases and J by 1 base, with 13 bases between them. In germline, CDR1 is SGHTA, CDR2 FQGNSA. This CDR3 has 16 amino acids. CDR3 bases: TGTGCCAGCAGCTTAAGGCGGGCTTTTGGCACAGATACGCAGTATTTT. Translated, it gives CASSLRRAFGTDTQYF.

V usage is TRBV27 and J usage is TRBJ1-5; TRBD1 aligns across 7 bases. Germline assignment: CDR1 MNHEY and CDR2 SMNVEV (reference sequence). The CDR3 sequence is 17 residues long. Losses at the gene ends were 2 bases for V and 0 bases for J; bases not matched to a gene: 7. For the CDR3, the DNA is TGTGCCAGCAGTTTAACGGGACAGCTCGATAGCAATCAGCCCCAGCATTTT. It is translated as CASSLTGQLDSNQPQHF.

V usage is TRBV9 and J usage is TRBJ1-2; TRBD1 matches at 10 bases. Germline V gives CDR1 SGDLS, CDR2 YYNGEE. The CDR3 length is 16 residues. Losses at the gene ends were 1 base for V and 4 bases for J; bases not matched to a gene: 7. The DNA for the CDR3 is TGTGCCAGCAGCGTATCCGGACAGGGGGGTATCTATGGCTACACCTTC. Encoded protein: CASSVSGQGGIYGYTF.

The V gene is TRBV7-7, the J gene TRBJ2-5; TRBD2 might be the D (5 bases). The V gene's germline CDR1 is SSHAT and CDR2 FNYEAQ (reference sequence). V lost 5 bases and J 0 bases, leaving 7 bases between the germline ends. CDR3 length equals 13 residues. The DNA of the CDR3 is TGTGCCAGCAGCCGGGGATACCAAGAGACCCAGTACTTC. Protein sequence: CASSRGYQETQYF. The variable domain in full, completed from reference TRBV7-7 and TRBJ2-5, reads GAGVSQSPRYKVTKRGQDVTLRCDPISSHATLYWYQQALGQGPEFLTYFNYEAQPDKSGLPSDRFSAERPEGSISTLTIQRTEQRDSAMYRCASSRGYQETQYFGPGTRLLVL.

The V and J genes are TRBV28 and TRBJ2-3, with D possibly being TRBD1 or TRBD2 (5 bases each). V lost 0 bases and J lost 2, with 6 bases in between. The CDR3 length is 14 residues. The germline CDR1 and CDR2 sequences are MDHEN and SYDVKM. The CDR3 nucleotides are TGTGCCAGCAGTTTATGGGGGACCACAGATACGCAGTATTTT. It specifies CASSLWGTTDTQYF.

The V gene is TRBV7-9, the J gene TRBJ1-4; 8 bases fit TRBD1. Germline V gene data show CDR1 as SEHNR and CDR2 as FQNEAQ (reference sequence). The J segment lost 8 bases and the V segment lost 8 bases, leaving 13 bases of the junction unmatched. CDR3 length equals 15 residues. CDR3 protein: CASGTGQAQGEKLFF. In DNA, the CDR3 is TGTGCCAGCGGTACGGGACAGGCACAAGGGGAAAAACTGTTTTTT.

This chain connects TRBV7-2 to TRBJ2-5; TRBD2 is a possible D gene (5 bases). Germline V gives CDR1 SGHTA, CDR2 FQGNSA. The V end lost 1 base, the J end lost 2 bases, and 11 bases lay between the germline ends. The CDR3 is made up of 15 amino acids. The CDR3 DNA sequence: TGTGCCAGCAGCTTAGTTTTAACGGGGCAAGAGACCCAGTACTTC. Encoded protein: CASSLVLTGQETQYF.

The chain's CDR3 is CASRSGASGNTIYF. The CDR3 DNA is TGTGCCAGCAGATCGGGGGCCTCTGGAAACACCATATATTTT. The chain has TRBV6-5 and TRBJ1-3; possibly TRBD1 for D (6 bases). V lost 6 bases to trimming and J lost 0 bases, with 9 bases between them. Germline CDR1 MNHEY, CDR2 SVGAGI. The CDR3 is 14 amino acids.

This rearrangement joins TRBV2 to TRBJ1-3, with D hard to call. CDR1 is SNHLY and CDR2 is FYNNEI in the germline V gene. The CDR3 totals 17 residues. Trimming pared 6 bases from V and 0 bases from J, leaving 18 bases between. In DNA, the CDR3 is TGTGCCAGCAGGGGATTACCGACACGACTCTCTGGAAACACCATATATTTT. Protein: CASRGLPTRLSGNTIYF.

The chain is built from TRBV6-5 and TRBJ1-1; D unresolved. Germline CDR1 and CDR2: MNHEY and SVGAGI. The CDR3 has 14 amino acids. Deletions cut 2 bases from V and 7 bases from J, with 14 bases between. Here the CDR3 reads CASSYLLDTGEAFF. CDR3 DNA sequence: TGTGCCAGCAGTTACCTTCTGGATACCGGTGAAGCTTTCTTT.

This chain links TRBV7-2 with TRBJ2-7, with D tentatively TRBD1 (7 bases). Germline V gene sequence: CDR1 SGHTA, CDR2 FQGNSA. The CDR3 totals 12 residues. Trimming removed 6 bases at V and 6 bases at J, with 12 bases between. CDR3 coding DNA: TGTGCCAGCAGACAGCAGGGGGGCGAGCAGTACTTC. It specifies CASRQQGGEQYF. Drawing the rest from reference TRBV7-2 and TRBJ2-7, the complete variable domain is GAGVSQSPSNKVTEKGKDVELRCDPISGHTALYWYRQSLGQGLEFLIYFQGNSAPDKSGLPSDRFSAERTGGSVSTLTIQRTQQEDSAVYLCASRQQGGEQYFGPGTRLTVT.

The chain couples TRBV18 to TRBJ1-4; 10 bases agree with TRBD1. From germline, CDR1 is KGHSH and CDR2 LQKENI. Germline trimming cut 2 bases from V and 8 bases from J; bases unmatched to any gene: 2. The CDR3 runs to 14 residues. Here the CDR3 reads CASSPGTGDEKLFF. The DNA for the CDR3 is TGTGCCAGCTCACCAGGGACAGGGGACGAAAAACTGTTTTTT.

This chain uses TRBV7-2 with TRBJ2-7; D is possibly TRBD1 or TRBD2 (5 bases each). V shed 4 bases and J shed 4 bases, with 11 bases lying between them. The CDR3 sequence is 13 residues long. CDR1 is SGHTA, CDR2 FQGNSA, per germline. The CDR3 DNA is TGTGCCAGCAGCTCGGGACCGATGTACGAGCAGTACTTC. Protein product: CASSSGPMYEQYF.